This entry features one TCR beta chain sequence. Germline assignment: CDR1 KGHDR and CDR2 SFDVKD. Losses at the gene ends were 6 bases for V and 4 bases for J; bases not matched to a gene: 5. The CDR3 covers 14 residues. The record originates from a study of blood T cell repertoires in COVID-19. The protocol was immunoSEQ multiplex PCR, while the TCRdb copy is restricted to in-frame clones and leaves out a portion. Here the sample spans about 440,000 clones, around 91% being singletons. Adults between about 18 and 95 years of age took part from about 24 US areas. This TCR came from a man between 18 and 29 years old who had recovered from COVID-19. The chain is built from TRBV24-1 and TRBJ2-5; 9 nucleotides agree with TRBD1. Sample: PBMCs or T cells enriched from blood (not recorded which). In DNA form, the CDR3 reads TGTGCCACCAGTCTCACAGGGGGCGGAGAGACCCAGTACTTC. Amino acid sequence: CATSLTGGGETQYF.